Listed below are T cell receptor beta chains from one sample, sequenced in a study of blood T cell repertoires in COVID-19. Produced via immunoSEQ multiplex PCR; TCRdb's table is partial and in-frame only. This sample has some 280,000 clones, with more than 80% found just once. Sample: peripheral blood. These receptor sequences come from a woman aged 25 to 39 with active or convalescent COVID-19. Both conserved end residues are part of each CDR3. D genes are given only for firm matches. A clone size is listed for some rows: how often the clone was seen (once, few, many), or a class if it is expanded.

size: -
D: -
J: TRBJ2-1
V: TRBV28
CDR3: CASRPSSYNEQFF
DNA: TGTGCCAGCCGCCCCAGCTCCTACAATGAGCAGTTCTTC

size: -
D: -
J: TRBJ1-2
V: TRBV6-5
CDR3: CASRGSYGYTF
DNA: TGTGCCTCCCGGGGGTCATATGGCTACACCTTC

size: -
D: TRBD1
J: TRBJ1-5
V: TRBV29-1
CDR3: CSAQDRVNQPQHF
DNA: TGCAGCGCCCAGGACAGGGTTAATCAGCCCCAGCATTTT

size: few
D: -
J: TRBJ1-2
V: TRBV21-1
CDR3: CASSKPDRGVRGYTF
DNA: TGTGCCAGCAGCAAACCCGACCGGGGGGTGCGTGGCTACACCTTC

size: -
D: TRBD2
J: TRBJ2-2
V: TRBV10-2
CDR3: CASREGAGANTGELFF
DNA: TGCGCCAGCAGGGAAGGAGCGGGGGCGAACACCGGGGAGCTGTTTTTT

size: -
D: TRBD1
J: TRBJ1-2
V: TRBV25-1
CDR3: CASSELRQGADNGYTF
DNA: TGTGCCAGCAGTGAGCTCCGACAGGGGGCGGATAATGGCTACACCTTC

size: few
D: -
J: TRBJ1-4
V: TRBV10-1
CDR3: CASSESAGEVKLFF
DNA: TGCGCCAGCAGTGAGTCGGCAGGGGAAGTTAAACTGTTTTTT

size: -
D: -
J: TRBJ2-7
V: TRBV7-9
CDR3: CASSPRGQSYEQYF
DNA: TGTGCCAGCAGCCCCCGGGGACAATCCTACGAGCAGTACTTC

size: -
D: -
J: TRBJ2-1
V: TRBV24-1
CDR3: CATGVEGLREQFF
DNA: TGTGCCACCGGGGTGGAGGGGCTAAGGGAGCAGTTCTTC

size: -
D: TRBD1
J: TRBJ2-7
V: TRBV27
CDR3: CASRGQGGYEQYF
DNA: TGTGCCAGCAGGGGACAGGGAGGGTACGAGCAGTACTTC

size: -
D: TRBD2
J: TRBJ2-7
V: TRBV2
CDR3: CASTKRGGGEQYF
DNA: TGTGCCAGCACGAAGCGGGGGGGCGGCGAGCAGTACTTC